What follows describes a single T cell receptor (beta chain). The antigen it binds to is not known. Qualities for individual bases were not recorded, and no much larger clone is one base off. This sample was included in a study of response to subunit inactivated influenza vaccine (dated by TCRdb to the late 2010s). With regard to the full study: To follow how T cells responded to a trivalent subunit inactivated influenza vaccine, the researchers relied on deep quantitative profiling of the T cell receptor repertoire.

The receptor library was made with RT-PCR. Sequencing took place on an Illumina HiSeq 2500. Through fastp at Q25 and MiXCR, TCRdb rebuilt clones from the public reads, retaining in-frame beta chains. Each entry merges the rows of one CDR3 protein and shows their most common DNA and genes. The sample table shows a few hundred thousand distinct CDR3 sequences, and about 14% are seen once. Jointly, the top ten make up 11% of the sample. Broader findings and caveats from the paper: According to the authors, only a limited number of new T cells may be recruited by each seasonal influenza vaccination.

The V end gives up 2 bases and the J end 10 bases, leaving 7 bases in the junction not matched to a gene. The germline V gene (reference sequence) specifies GTSNPN as CDR1 and SVGIG as CDR2. The CDR3 runs 13 amino acids, cysteine and phenylalanine included. Of all the DNA, just the CDR3 is kept, 39 bases in frame from base 1. The material sequenced was PBMCs from blood, taken less than 13 days after vaccination. The chain couples TRBV30 to TRBJ1-2, with TRBD1 identical over 10 junction bases. This TCR derives from a man aged 50 or older who received an inactivated influenza vaccine. Donor details come from another sample of the same person, matched by shared clones. In nucleotide form, the sequence is TGTGCCTGGAGTCTCCGGGACAGGGGAGCCTACACCTTC. This gives the protein CAWSLRDRGAYTF.